This TCR beta chain was sequenced in a study of T cell changes during pregnancy in multiple sclerosis. The repertoire was sequenced with immunoSEQ multiplex PCR; TCRdb's copy has only in-frame clones and lacks some. The sample carries around 50,000 clones, almost 95% recorded once. This CDR3 is 19 amino acids long. The V gene's germline CDR1 is SGHNT and CDR2 YENEEA. Trimming cost V 4 bases and J 0 bases; bases outside gene matches: 7. This clone was detected once. The sequence came from a female donor with multiple sclerosis, enrolled in a pregnancy study. The chain has TRBV11-3 and TRBJ2-6; 12 bases line up with TRBD1. The sample here was CD8+ T cells from peripheral blood mononuclear cells, taken in the first trimester of pregnancy. The CDR3 protein is CASSSLPGQGASGANVLTF. The CDR3 DNA sequence: TGTGCCAGCAGCTCCCTTCCGGGACAGGGGGCCTCTGGGGCCAACGTCCTGACTTTC.